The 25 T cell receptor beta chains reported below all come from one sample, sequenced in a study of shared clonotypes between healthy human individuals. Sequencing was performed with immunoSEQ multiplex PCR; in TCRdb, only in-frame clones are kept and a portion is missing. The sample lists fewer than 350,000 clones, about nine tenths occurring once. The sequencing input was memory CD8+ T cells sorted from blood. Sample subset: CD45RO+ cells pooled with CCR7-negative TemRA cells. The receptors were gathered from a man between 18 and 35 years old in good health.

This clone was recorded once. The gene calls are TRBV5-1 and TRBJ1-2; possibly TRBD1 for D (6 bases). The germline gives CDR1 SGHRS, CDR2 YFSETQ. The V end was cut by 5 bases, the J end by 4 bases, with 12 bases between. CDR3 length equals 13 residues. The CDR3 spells CASSKRGIYGYTF. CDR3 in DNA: TGCGCCAGCAGTAAAAGGGGGATCTATGGCTACACCTTC.

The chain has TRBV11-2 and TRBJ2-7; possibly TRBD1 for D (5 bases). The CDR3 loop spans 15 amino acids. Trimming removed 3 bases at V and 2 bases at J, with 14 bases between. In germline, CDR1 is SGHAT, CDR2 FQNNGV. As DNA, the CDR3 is TGTGCCAGCAGCTTCGATTACGGACAAGCCTACGAGCAGTACTTC. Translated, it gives CASSFDYGQAYEQYF.

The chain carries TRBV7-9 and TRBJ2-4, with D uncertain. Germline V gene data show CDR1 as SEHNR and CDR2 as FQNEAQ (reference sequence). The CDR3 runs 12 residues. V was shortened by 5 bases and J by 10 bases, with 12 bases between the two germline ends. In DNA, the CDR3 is TGTGCCAGCAGCGAAGAGAGAGAAATTCAGTACTTC. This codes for CASSEEREIQYF.

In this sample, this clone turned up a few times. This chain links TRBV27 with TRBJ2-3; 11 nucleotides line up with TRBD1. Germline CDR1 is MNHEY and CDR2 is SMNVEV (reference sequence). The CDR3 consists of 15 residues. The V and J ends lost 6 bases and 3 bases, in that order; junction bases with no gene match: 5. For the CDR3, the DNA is TGTGCCAGCAGCACGGACAGGGGGCTGACAGATACGCAGTATTTT. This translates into CASSTDRGLTDTQYF.

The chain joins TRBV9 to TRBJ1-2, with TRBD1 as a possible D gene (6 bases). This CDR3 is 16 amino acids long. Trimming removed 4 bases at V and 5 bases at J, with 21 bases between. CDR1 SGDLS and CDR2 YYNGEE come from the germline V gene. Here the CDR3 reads CASSTGFRDNFYGYTF. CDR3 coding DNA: TGTGCCAGCAGCACGGGATTCCGGGACAACTTTTATGGCTACACCTTC.

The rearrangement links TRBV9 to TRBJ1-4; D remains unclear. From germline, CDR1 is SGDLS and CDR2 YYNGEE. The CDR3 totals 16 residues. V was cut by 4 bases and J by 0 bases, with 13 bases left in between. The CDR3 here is CASSPSLWATNEKLFF. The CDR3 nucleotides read TGTGCCAGCAGCCCATCACTGTGGGCAACTAATGAAAAACTGTTTTTT.

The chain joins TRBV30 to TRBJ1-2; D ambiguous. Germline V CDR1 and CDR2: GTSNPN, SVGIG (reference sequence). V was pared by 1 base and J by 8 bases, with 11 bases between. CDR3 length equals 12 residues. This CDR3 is CAWSGQSEGYTF. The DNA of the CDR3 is TGTGCCTGGAGTGGTCAGTCAGAAGGCTACACCTTC. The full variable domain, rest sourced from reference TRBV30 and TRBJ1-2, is SQTIHQWPATLVQPVGSPLSLECTVEGTSNPNLYWYRQAAGRGLQLLFYSVGIGQISSEVPQNLSASRPQDRQFILSSKKLLLSDSGFYLCAWSGQSEGYTFGSGTRLTVV.

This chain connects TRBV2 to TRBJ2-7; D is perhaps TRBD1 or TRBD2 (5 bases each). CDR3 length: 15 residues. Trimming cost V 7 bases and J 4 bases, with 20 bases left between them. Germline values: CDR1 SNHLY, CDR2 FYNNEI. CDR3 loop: CASTEDTLLAYEQYF. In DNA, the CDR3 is TGTGCCAGCACCGAGGACACTTTATTAGCGTACGAGCAGTACTTC.

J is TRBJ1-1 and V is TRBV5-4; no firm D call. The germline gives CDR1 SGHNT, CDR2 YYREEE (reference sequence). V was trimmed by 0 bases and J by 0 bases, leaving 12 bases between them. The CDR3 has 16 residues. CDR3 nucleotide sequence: TGTGCCAGCAGCTTGGGTACCCAAACGGTGAACACTGAAGCTTTCTTT. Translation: CASSLGTQTVNTEAFF.

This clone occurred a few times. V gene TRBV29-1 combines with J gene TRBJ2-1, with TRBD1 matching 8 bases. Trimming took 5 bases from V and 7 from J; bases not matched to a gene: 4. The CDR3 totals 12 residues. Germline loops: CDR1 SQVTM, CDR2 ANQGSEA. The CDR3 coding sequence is TGCAGCGTTATAAGACAGGGGAATGAGCAGTTCTTC. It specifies CSVIRQGNEQFF.

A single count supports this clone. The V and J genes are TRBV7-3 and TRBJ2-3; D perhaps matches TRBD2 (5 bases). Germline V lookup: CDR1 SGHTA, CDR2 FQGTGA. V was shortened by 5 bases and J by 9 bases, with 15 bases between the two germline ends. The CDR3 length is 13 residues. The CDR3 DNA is TGTGCCAGCAGCGCCCAAGAGGGCGGCACGCAGTATTTT. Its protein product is CASSAQEGGTQYF.

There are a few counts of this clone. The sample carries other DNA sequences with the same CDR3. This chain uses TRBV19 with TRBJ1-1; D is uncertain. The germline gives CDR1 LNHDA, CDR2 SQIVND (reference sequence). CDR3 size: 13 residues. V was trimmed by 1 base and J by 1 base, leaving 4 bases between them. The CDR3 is CASSIGENTEAFF. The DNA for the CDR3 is TGTGCCAGTAGTATAGGTGAGAACACTGAAGCTTTCTTT.

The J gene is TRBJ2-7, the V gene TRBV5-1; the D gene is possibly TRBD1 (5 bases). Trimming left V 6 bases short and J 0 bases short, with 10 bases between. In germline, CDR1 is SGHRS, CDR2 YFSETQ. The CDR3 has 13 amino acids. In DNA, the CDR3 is TGCGCCAGCAACGGCAGGGCCTCCTACGAGCAGTACTTC. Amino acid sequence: CASNGRASYEQYF.

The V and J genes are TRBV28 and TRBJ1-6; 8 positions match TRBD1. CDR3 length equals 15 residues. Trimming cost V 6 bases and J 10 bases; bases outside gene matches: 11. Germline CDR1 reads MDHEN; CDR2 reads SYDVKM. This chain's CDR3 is CASSQHRGLGSPLHF. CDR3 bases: TGTGCCAGCAGCCAACACAGGGGGTTAGGGTCACCCCTCCACTTT.

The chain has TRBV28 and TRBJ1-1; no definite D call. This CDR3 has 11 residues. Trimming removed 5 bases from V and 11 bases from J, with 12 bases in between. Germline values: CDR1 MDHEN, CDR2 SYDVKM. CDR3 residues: CASSPGLGAFF. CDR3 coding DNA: TGTGCCAGCAGTCCGGGCCTTGGGGCTTTCTTT.

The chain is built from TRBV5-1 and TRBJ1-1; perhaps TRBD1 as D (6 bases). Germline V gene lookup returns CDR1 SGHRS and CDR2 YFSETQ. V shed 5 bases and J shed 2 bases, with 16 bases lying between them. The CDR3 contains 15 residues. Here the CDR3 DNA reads TGCGCCAGCAGTTTACAACAGGGTCGCAACACTGAAGCTTTCTTT. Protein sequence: CASSLQQGRNTEAFF.

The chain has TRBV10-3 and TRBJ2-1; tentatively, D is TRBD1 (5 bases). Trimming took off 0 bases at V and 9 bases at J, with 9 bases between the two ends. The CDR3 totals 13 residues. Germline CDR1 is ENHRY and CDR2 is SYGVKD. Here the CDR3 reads CAISESMGPEQFF. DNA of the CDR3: TGTGCCATCAGTGAGTCAATGGGGCCTGAGCAGTTCTTC.

This CDR3 reads CASSQDPGQAGYEQYF. DNA of the CDR3: TGCGCCAGCAGCCAAGATCCCGGACAGGCGGGCTACGAGCAGTACTTC. The chain recombines TRBV4-1 with TRBJ2-7, with TRBD1 matching 7 bases. The CDR3 covers 16 residues. Germline V gene sequence: CDR1 MGHRA, CDR2 YSYEKL. Losses at the gene ends were 0 bases for V and 3 bases for J; bases not matched to a gene: 8.

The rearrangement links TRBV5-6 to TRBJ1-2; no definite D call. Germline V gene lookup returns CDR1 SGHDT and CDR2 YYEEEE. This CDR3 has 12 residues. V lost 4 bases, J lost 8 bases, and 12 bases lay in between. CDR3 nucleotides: TGTGCCAGCAGCGCCGGCCCGGTAGGCTACACCTTC. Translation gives CASSAGPVGYTF.

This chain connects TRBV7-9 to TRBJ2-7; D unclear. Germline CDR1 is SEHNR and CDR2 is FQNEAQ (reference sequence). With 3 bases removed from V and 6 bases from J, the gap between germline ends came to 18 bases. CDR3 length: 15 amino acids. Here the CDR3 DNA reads TGTGCCAGCAGCTTTTCCCGAGAAGGTGCCACCGAGCAGTACTTC. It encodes CASSFSREGATEQYF.

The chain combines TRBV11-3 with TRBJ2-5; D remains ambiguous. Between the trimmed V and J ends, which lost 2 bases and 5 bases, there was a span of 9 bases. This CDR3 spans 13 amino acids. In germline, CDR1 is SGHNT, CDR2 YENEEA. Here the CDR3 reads CASSLWGSETQYF. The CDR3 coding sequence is TGTGCCAGCAGCTTATGGGGTTCGGAGACCCAGTACTTC.

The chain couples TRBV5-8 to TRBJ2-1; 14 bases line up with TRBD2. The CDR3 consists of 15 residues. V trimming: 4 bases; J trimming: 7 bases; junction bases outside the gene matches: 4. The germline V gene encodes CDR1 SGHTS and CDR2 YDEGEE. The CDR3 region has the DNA TGTGCCAGCAGCAAGGGACTAGCGGGAGTTAATGAGCAGTTCTTC. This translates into CASSKGLAGVNEQFF.

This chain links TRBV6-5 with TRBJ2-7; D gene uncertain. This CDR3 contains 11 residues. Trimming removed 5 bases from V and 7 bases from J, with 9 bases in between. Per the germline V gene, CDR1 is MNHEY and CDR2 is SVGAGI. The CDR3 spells CASSSPLEQYF. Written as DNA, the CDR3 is TGTGCCAGCAGTAGCCCCTTGGAGCAGTACTTC.

The CDR3, as DNA: TGTGCCAGCAGCCCTGGTCGTTGGGAGCAGTTCTTC. Protein sequence: CASSPGRWEQFF. The rearrangement joins TRBV7-8 to TRBJ2-1; D remains ambiguous. The germline gives CDR1 SGHVS, CDR2 FQNEAQ. The ends were cut back, 5 bases at V and 10 bases at J, with 12 bases in the middle. The CDR3 extends over 12 amino acids.

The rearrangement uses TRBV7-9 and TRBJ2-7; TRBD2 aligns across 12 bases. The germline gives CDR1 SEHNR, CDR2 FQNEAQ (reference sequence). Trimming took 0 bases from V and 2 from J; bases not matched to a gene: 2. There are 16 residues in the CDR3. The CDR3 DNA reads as TGTGCCAGCAGCTTAGCCCGGACTAGCGGGACCTACGAGCAGTACTTC. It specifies CASSLARTSGTYEQYF.